Detailed here is one T cell receptor beta chain. Its target is unknown. Unique molecular identifiers featured in how the TCRbeta library was prepared. TCRdb called the PCR reads again in MiXCR, with one record for every CDR3 protein. Seen here are a few hundred thousand distinct CDR3 sequences, roughly 7.8% observed once, and the top ten hold about 9.3%. The entry originates in a study of T-cell reconstitution after alpha-beta-depleted transplantation in children. Findings of the study overall: By about two months after transplant, alpha-beta T cells reportedly arose from several hundred graft clones that had expanded. Newly generated T cells supplied most T-cell counts and diversity one year post-transplant.

The germline V and J ends were trimmed by 4 bases and 6 bases, with 12 bases remaining between them. Germline CDR1 is MNHNS and CDR2 is SASEGT. The CDR3 has 14 residues. Sequenced here: peripheral blood, sampled 360 days after TCRalphabeta/CD19-depleted stem cell transplant. This receptor was taken from a female patient aged 2 to 10 who had a stem cell transplant for Fanconi anemia, so the T cells may come from the graft donor. V usage is TRBV6-1 and J usage is TRBJ1-4, with a weak D call TRBD1 (6 bases). The DNA for the CDR3 is TGTGCCAGCAGTGTTACAGGGTCTTATGAAAAACTGTTTTTT. Translated: CASSVTGSYEKLFF.